Listed here are 25 T cell receptor beta chains from one sample, sequenced in a study of neoadjuvant anti-PD-1 for oral cavity cancer. Some clones are missing from TCRdb's copy, which holds only in-frame ones; the method was immunoSEQ multiplex PCR. Of 50,000 to 65,000 clones in the sample, 70% to 85% were seen once. The specimen was PBMCs, collected before nivolumab (anti-PD-1) treatment. The source is a person aged 40 to 85 with oral cavity squamous cell carcinoma.

The chain recombines TRBV15 with TRBJ2-2, with D unclear. Trimming took off 3 bases at V and 2 bases at J, with 7 bases between the two ends. Germline V gives CDR1 LNHNV, CDR2 YYDKDF (reference sequence). The CDR3 loop spans 14 amino acids. The CDR3, as DNA: TGTGCCACCAGCAGCCGGTCTAACACCGGGGAGCTGTTTTTT. Translation: CATSSRSNTGELFF.

The chain joins TRBV21-1 to TRBJ2-7; the listed D gene, TRBD2, was not tested against the DNA. TRBV21-1 is designated a pseudogene. This CDR3 is built from 13 residues. The CDR3 loop reads CASSKALPAPLDF. CDR3 DNA: TGTGCCAGCAGCAAAGCGCTCCCCGCACCACTTGACTTC.

The genes are TRBV2 and TRBJ2-7; the D gene could be TRBD1 or TRBD2 (5 bases each). Trimming cost V 7 bases and J 6 bases, with 22 bases left between them. From germline, CDR1 is SNHLY and CDR2 FYNNEI. CDR3 size: 15 residues. CDR3 amino acids: CASKEDNGAGSEQYF. The CDR3, as DNA: TGTGCCAGCAAAGAGGACAACGGGGCTGGGAGCGAGCAGTACTTC. Drawing the rest from reference TRBV2 and TRBJ2-7, the complete variable domain is EPEVTQTPSHQVTQMGQEVILRCVPISNHLYFYWYRQILGQKVEFLVSFYNNEISEKSEIFDDQFSVERPDGSNFTLKIRSTKLEDSAMYFCASKEDNGAGSEQYFGPGTRLTVT.

The chain combines TRBV5-5 with TRBJ2-3; 10 bases line up with TRBD2. CDR3 length: 20 amino acids. Unmatched junction bases numbered 21, after V lost 2 bases and J lost 6 bases. Germline lookup yields CDR1 SGHKS and CDR2 YYEKEE (reference sequence). CDR3 sequence reads: CASSFDPGGSGRSRPDTQYF. The CDR3 nucleotides read TGTGCCAGCAGCTTTGATCCGGGGGGTAGCGGGAGGTCCCGACCGGATACGCAGTATTTT.

This chain links TRBV25-1 with TRBJ2-7; 8 nucleotides match TRBD2. Germline loops: CDR1 MGHDK, CDR2 SYGVNS. V gave up 7 bases and J gave up 3 bases; unmatched junction bases: 5. The length of the CDR3 is 13 residues. As DNA, the CDR3 is TGTGCCAGCAAGGGCGGGGGGTACTACGAGCAGTACTTC. Translating gives CASKGGGYYEQYF.

The chain joins TRBV25-1 to TRBJ2-3, with D possibly TRBD1 on 5 matching bases. V lost 3 bases and J 4 bases, leaving 8 bases between the germline ends. Germline values: CDR1 MGHDK, CDR2 SYGVNS. This CDR3 is 13 amino acids long. CDR3 loop: CASSEGLADTQYF. Here the CDR3 DNA reads TGTGCCAGCAGTGAGGGGCTGGCAGATACGCAGTATTTT.

This clone was seen only once. The V call is TRBV5-6, the J call TRBJ1-1, with D tentatively TRBD1 (6 bases). The CDR3 covers 15 residues. V lost 4 bases and J 0 bases, leaving 13 bases between the germline ends. CDR1 is SGHDT and CDR2 is YYEEEE in the germline V gene. CDR3 amino acids: CASSRDKGLNTEAFF. The CDR3 bases are TGTGCCAGCAGCCGGGACAAGGGTTTGAACACTGAAGCTTTCTTT.

The chain's CDR3 is CASTLTGTGSNEQFF. In DNA form, the CDR3 reads TGTGCCAGTACCCTGACCGGGACAGGCAGTAATGAGCAGTTCTTC. The chain has TRBV19 and TRBJ2-1, with TRBD1 matching 8 bases. The V gene's germline CDR1 is LNHDA and CDR2 SQIVND (reference sequence). The trim removed 7 bases at V and 7 bases at J, leaving 12 bases unmatched. This CDR3 is 15 amino acids long.

The J gene is TRBJ2-1, the V gene TRBV19; 13 bases line up with TRBD2. The CDR3 contains 16 residues. With 3 bases clipped from V and 8 bases from J, the junction kept 7 bases outside the gene matches. CDR1 is LNHDA and CDR2 is SQIVND in the germline V gene (reference sequence). Here the CDR3 DNA reads TGTGCCAGTAGTATTGGTTGGACTAGCGGGAGCCATGAGCAGTTCTTC. It codes for CASSIGWTSGSHEQFF.

V is TRBV19 and J is TRBJ1-1; TRBD1 might be the D (6 bases). Germline V gene sequence: CDR1 LNHDA, CDR2 SQIVND (reference sequence). Trimming took 3 bases from V and 1 from J, leaving 24 bases between them. The CDR3 has 19 amino acids. This chain's CDR3 is CASSISEDRYHTENTEAFF. The CDR3 nucleotides read TGTGCCAGTAGTATTTCGGAGGACAGATACCATACAGAGAACACTGAAGCTTTCTTT. The complete variable domain, with remaining parts taken from reference TRBV19 and TRBJ1-1, reads DGGITQSPKYLFRKEGQNVTLSCEQNLNHDAMYWYRQDPGQGLRLIYYSQIVNDFQKGDIAEGYSVSREKKESFPLTVTSAQKNPTAFYLCASSISEDRYHTENTEAFFGQGTRLTVV.

The chain employs TRBV14 and TRBJ2-5, with D possibly matching TRBD1 (5 bases). CDR1 and CDR2 from the germline V gene are SGHDN and FVKESK. This CDR3 spans 13 amino acids. Trimming cost V 0 bases and J 3 bases, with 5 bases left between them. This CDR3 reads CASSQDREETQYF. CDR3 bases: TGTGCCAGCAGCCAAGACAGGGAAGAGACCCAGTACTTC.

V is TRBV5-1 and J is TRBJ2-3; D gene uncertain. The germline V gene encodes CDR1 SGHRS and CDR2 YFSETQ. V was shortened by 3 bases and J by 1 base, with 9 bases between the two germline ends. CDR3 length equals 14 residues. The CDR3 is CASSSTKGTDTQYF. CDR3 DNA sequence: TGCGCCAGCAGCTCGACCAAGGGCACAGATACGCAGTATTTT.

The J gene is TRBJ2-2, the V gene TRBV6-5, with D possibly being TRBD2 (6 bases). The CDR3 runs 14 residues. The V and J ends lost 10 bases and 0 bases respectively, with 12 bases between them. Germline CDR1 and CDR2: MNHEY and SVGAGI. CDR3 in amino acids: CATMGGANTGELFF. As DNA, the CDR3 is TGTGCCACCATGGGAGGCGCGAACACCGGGGAGCTGTTTTTT.

V usage is TRBV7-9 and J usage is TRBJ2-1; D remains unclear. CDR1 and CDR2 from the germline V gene are SEHNR and FQNEAQ (reference sequence). Between the trimmed V and J ends, which lost 3 bases and 7 bases, there was a span of 13 bases. The CDR3 runs to 14 residues. The CDR3, as DNA: TGTGCCAGCAGCTTTTCGGAAGTCAGGAATGAGCAGTTCTTC. This translates into CASSFSEVRNEQFF.

V gene TRBV7-8 combines with J gene TRBJ2-2; 14 bases agree with TRBD2. Germline V gives CDR1 SGHVS, CDR2 FQNEAQ. V lost 10 bases and J lost 4; bases outside the gene matches: 14. This CDR3 region has 18 residues. CDR3 bases: TGTGCCATCCCCCTGGGACTAGCGGGAGCTCGTGTCACCGGGGAGCTGTTTTTT. This gives the protein CAIPLGLAGARVTGELFF.

The J gene is TRBJ1-6, the V gene TRBV6-5; D might be TRBD1 (5 bases). The CDR3 sequence is 15 residues long. Per germline, CDR1 MNHEY and CDR2 SVGAGI. Trimming cost V 6 bases and J 4 bases, with 13 bases left between them. The DNA of the CDR3 is TGTGCCAGCAGCCGAACCGGGGGATATAATTCACCCCTCCACTTT. Encoded protein: CASSRTGGYNSPLHF.

This chain uses TRBV5-6 with TRBJ1-1, with no clear D. Germline CDR1 and CDR2: SGHDT and YYEEEE. The CDR3 sequence is 16 residues long. Trimming stripped 3 bases from V and 9 bases from J, with 24 bases between. The CDR3 coding sequence is TGTGCCAGCAGCTCATATCCCGTCTACGATCAGCAGAAAGCTTTCTTT. This gives the protein CASSSYPVYDQQKAFF.

The rearrangement uses TRBV5-1 and TRBJ2-3; D gene unclear. The CDR3 is 17 amino acids. V gave up 0 bases and J gave up 0 bases, with 14 bases separating them. Germline V gives CDR1 SGHRS, CDR2 YFSETQ. The CDR3 sequence: CASSLAVQPSSTDTQYF. In nucleotides, the CDR3 is TGCGCCAGCAGCTTGGCCGTACAGCCCTCTAGCACAGATACGCAGTATTTT.

Here the CDR3 DNA reads TGTGCCAGTAGTTCTGGTAAGAACGAGCAGTACTTC. Its translation is CASSSGKNEQYF. The chain is built from TRBV19 and TRBJ2-7; no firm D call. V lost 5 bases and J 5 bases, leaving 10 bases between the germline ends. Germline values: CDR1 LNHDA, CDR2 SQIVND (reference sequence). The CDR3 is 12 residues long.

This chain uses TRBV9 with TRBJ1-1, with 9 bases matching TRBD1. V shed 2 bases and J 3 bases; nucleotides not matched to a gene: 5. CDR1 SGDLS and CDR2 YYNGEE come from the germline V gene. This CDR3 has 15 amino acids. The DNA of the CDR3 is TGTGCCAGCAGCGTGGCCGGGACAGGGCACACTGAAGCTTTCTTT. It codes for CASSVAGTGHTEAFF. Full variable domain (outside the CDR3, taken from reference TRBV9 and TRBJ1-1): DSGVTQTPKHLITATGQRVTLRCSPRSGDLSVYWYQQSLDQGLQFLIQYYNGEERAKGNILERFSAQQFPDLHSELNLSSLELGDSALYFCASSVAGTGHTEAFFGQGTRLTVV.

V usage is TRBV5-4 and J usage is TRBJ1-1, with D uncertain. The germline CDR1 and CDR2 sequences are SGHNT and YYREEE (reference sequence). The CDR3 covers 14 residues. V lost 6 bases and J lost 1, with 13 bases in between. The CDR3 region has the DNA TGTGCCAGCACCTGGGGAGGCCGGAACACTGAAGCTTTCTTT. The encoded protein is CASTWGGRNTEAFF.

The chain carries TRBV11-3 and TRBJ2-2; D is possibly TRBD2 (7 bases). V was shortened by 1 base and J by 3 bases, with 15 bases between the two germline ends. Germline CDR1 and CDR2: SGHNT and YENEEA. This CDR3 contains 17 residues. CDR3 protein: CASSLGGGRPDTGELFF. CDR3 nucleotides: TGTGCCAGCAGCTTAGGGGGGGGGCGACCCGACACCGGGGAGCTGTTTTTT.

This rearrangement joins TRBV6-5 to TRBJ1-5, with TRBD1 as a possible D gene (6 bases). V dropped 5 bases and J dropped 4 bases, with 15 bases sitting between them. The CDR3 spans 15 residues. From germline, CDR1 is MNHEY and CDR2 SVGAGI. The CDR3 DNA is TGTGCCAGCAGTGGTCGGGGGCGGGGGAATCAGCCCCAGCATTTT. Translated: CASSGRGRGNQPQHF.

The V call is TRBV15, the J call TRBJ2-1; 10 nucleotides match TRBD2. Trimming removed 5 bases from V and 9 bases from J; junction bases left unmatched: 4. The CDR3 has 13 residues. CDR1 LNHNV and CDR2 YYDKDF come from the germline V gene (reference sequence). CDR3 bases: TGTGCCACCAGCGGACTAGCGGTGACTGAGCAGTTCTTC. Its protein product is CATSGLAVTEQFF.

V is TRBV2 and J is TRBJ1-1; 12 bases agree with TRBD1. Germline V gives CDR1 SNHLY, CDR2 FYNNEI. V lost 11 bases and J lost 4; bases outside the gene matches: 11. The CDR3 runs 15 residues. CDR3 coding DNA: TGTGCCTACCCGGGACAGGGGGCGCCGGGCACTGAAGCTTTCTTT. The encoded protein is CAYPGQGAPGTEAFF.